This TCR beta chain was sequenced in a study of graft-versus-host responses after intestinal transplantation. Overall study context: The transplants performed in recipients were multivisceral, liver-intestinal, or isolated intestinal. Every one of the recipients received anti-thymocyte globulin induction and afterwards took tacrolimus and steroids for around 3 years.

This clone was observed once. What it recognizes is unknown. Profiled with immunoSEQ multiplex PCR; TCRdb holds only in-frame clones, not every one. The data hold tens of thousands of clones, with around nine tenths observed a single time. Looked up from germline, CDR1 is MNHEY and CDR2 is SMNVEV (reference sequence). The CDR3 is 14 amino acids. Germline trimming cut 6 bases from V and 5 bases from J; bases unmatched to any gene: 7. Sequencing was performed on unstimulated CD8+ T cells sorted from spleen or lymph node cells, taken before intestinal transplant. This chain connects TRBV27 to TRBJ1-5; TRBD1 aligns across 7 bases. This TCR derives from a human donor who received an intestinal transplant. The CDR3 sequence is CASSLRQGYQPQHF. The CDR3 DNA reads TGTGCCAGCAGCCTTCGACAGGGCTATCAGCCCCAGCATTTT.